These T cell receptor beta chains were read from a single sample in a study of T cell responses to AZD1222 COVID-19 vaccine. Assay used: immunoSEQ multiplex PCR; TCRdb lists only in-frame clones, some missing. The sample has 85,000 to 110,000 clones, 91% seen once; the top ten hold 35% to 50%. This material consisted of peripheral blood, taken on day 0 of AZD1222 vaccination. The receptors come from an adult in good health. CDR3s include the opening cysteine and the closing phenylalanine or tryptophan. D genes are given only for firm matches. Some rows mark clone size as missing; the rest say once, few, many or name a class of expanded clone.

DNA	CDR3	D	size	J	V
TGTGCCAGTATACCCACTGGGACTGAGAACACTGAAGCTTTCTTT	CASIPTGTENTEAFF	-	-	TRBJ1-1	TRBV19
TGTGCCATCAGTGTGGGGGGGAACACTGAAGCTTTCTTT	CAISVGGNTEAFF	-	once	TRBJ1-1	TRBV10-3
TGTGCCAGCAGAGACAACGATAATCAGCCCCAGCATTTT	CASRDNDNQPQHF	-	-	TRBJ1-5	TRBV12-3/TRBV12-4
TGTGCCAGCAGTGAAGGTCCTTTCAACACTGAAGCTTTCTTT	CASSEGPFNTEAFF	-	few	TRBJ1-1	TRBV6-1
TGCGCCAGCAGCTTGGGGGGTGTCGGGGTTGCCTACAATGAGCAGTTCTTC	CASSLGGVGVAYNEQFF	-	once	TRBJ2-1	TRBV5-1
TGCGCCAGCAGTCCTCTACAATGCCCCGGGACAGGGTGGAGTCAGCCCCAGCATTTT	CASSPLQCPGTGWSQPQHF	TRBD1	-	TRBJ1-5	TRBV23-1
TGTGCCTGGAGTGGGCAGGAGAACACTGAAGCTTTCTTT	CAWSGQENTEAFF	-	-	TRBJ1-1	TRBV30
TGTGCCAGCGGACAGGGAGCTAATCAGCCCCAGCATTTT	CASGQGANQPQHF	TRBD1	-	TRBJ1-5	TRBV27
TGTGCCAGCAGTTACGCAAGGACCCTAAGAGATACGCAGTATTTT	CASSYARTLRDTQYF	-	-	TRBJ2-3	TRBV6-5
TGTGCCAGTAGTATGGCCCTGGGGGGGGCCTACGGCAATGAGCAGTTCTTC	CASSMALGGAYGNEQFF	-	-	TRBJ2-1	TRBV19
TGTGCCTGGAGTGCGAGTGGCCTATACGAGCAGTACTTC	CAWSASGLYEQYF	-	-	TRBJ2-7	TRBV30
TGTGCCAGCAGTCGCCACCCGGGACAGGGGCAGGGACCCCTCCACTTT	CASSRHPGQGQGPLHF	TRBD1	-	TRBJ1-6	TRBV6-6
TGTGCCAGCAGCGTACGTAGCTCCTACAATGAGCAGTTCTTC	CASSVRSSYNEQFF	-	-	TRBJ2-1	TRBV9
TGTGCCAGCAGTCCCCAATGGACGGTAGGAGGTGAAAAACTGTTTTTT	CASSPQWTVGGEKLFF	-	few	TRBJ1-4	TRBV5-5
TGTGCCAGCAGCTTTACAGGGATTCAGGGCGAGCAGTACTTC	CASSFTGIQGEQYF	-	-	TRBJ2-7	TRBV7-2
TGTGCCAGCAGTTACGACAGGGGCACTGAAGCTTTCTTT	CASSYDRGTEAFF	TRBD1	-	TRBJ1-1	TRBV2
TGTGCCAGCAGCTTGATATGGGATTCACCCCTCCACTTT	CASSLIWDSPLHF	-	-	TRBJ1-6	TRBV5-5
TGTGCCAGCAGTTTGCAGGGGTACACTGAAGCTTTCTTT	CASSLQGYTEAFF	-	-	TRBJ1-1	TRBV12-3/TRBV12-4
TGCAGCGGCGGGACTAGCGGGAGAGAGCAGTACTTC	CSGGTSGREQYF	TRBD2	-	TRBJ2-7	TRBV29-1
TGTGCCAGCAGCTTGGGGCCCCAAGATACGCAGTATTTT	CASSLGPQDTQYF	-	-	TRBJ2-3	TRBV5-4
TGTGCCAGCAGCTTAGTCGGCGGTGAGCAGTTCTTC	CASSLVGGEQFF	-	-	TRBJ2-1	TRBV7-8
TGTGCCTGGAGCGGAGGACACAACAATCAGCCCCAGCATTTT	CAWSGGHNNQPQHF	-	-	TRBJ1-5	TRBV30
TGTGCCAGCAGTATCCTTCCGGCAGGACCCTACAATGAGCAGTTCTTC	CASSILPAGPYNEQFF	-	-	TRBJ2-1	TRBV7-9
TGTGCCAGCCCCTTAAATCTGAGGACCGCTAGCAATCAGCCCCAGCATTTT	CASPLNLRTASNQPQHF	-	-	TRBJ1-5	TRBV9
TGTGCCTGGGAGGGACTGTCTGGAAACACCATATATTTT	CAWEGLSGNTIYF	-	-	TRBJ1-3	TRBV30
TGTGCCAGCAAAGTCTCCGGCTACAATGAGCAGTTCTTC	CASKVSGYNEQFF	-	-	TRBJ2-1	TRBV3-1/TRBV3-2
TGTGCCAGCAGCTTTTCGGGTCGAGAGACCCAGTACTTC	CASSFSGRETQYF	-	-	TRBJ2-5	TRBV7-2
TGTGCCAGCAGTAACCGGGCACAGTGGGGCTACACCTTC	CASSNRAQWGYTF	-	-	TRBJ1-2	TRBV12-3/TRBV12-4
TGTGCCAGTAGATCGACAGGATATGCCAGCGAGCAGTACTTC	CASRSTGYASEQYF	-	-	TRBJ2-7	TRBV19
TGTGCCAGCAGCTTGTCCGGGGCAGATACGCAGTATTTT	CASSLSGADTQYF	-	-	TRBJ2-3	TRBV7-2
TGTGCCAGCAGTTTATTGGGACAGACTTCTGGAAACACCATATATTTT	CASSLLGQTSGNTIYF	TRBD1	-	TRBJ1-3	TRBV28